The 9 T cell receptor beta chains below were found in one sample sequenced in a study of cytomegalovirus exposure and HLA in healthy donors. Primers: 60 Vbeta forward and 13 Jbeta reverse. Data came from immunoSEQ multiplex PCR; TCRdb stores just in-frame clones and leaves some out. The sample has tens of thousands of clones, under 80% seen once. Source material: PBMCs. These receptors all come from a male donor in good health and CMV-seronegative.

The V call is TRBV19, the J call TRBJ1-1; TRBD1 aligns across 8 bases. Germline values: CDR1 LNHDA, CDR2 SQIVND (reference sequence). CDR3 size: 14 residues. Unmatched junction bases numbered 2, after V lost 5 bases and J lost 0 bases. Here the CDR3 reads CASSLGQVNTEAFF. The CDR3 nucleotides read TGTGCCAGTAGTTTGGGACAGGTGAACACTGAAGCTTTCTTT.

The chain uses TRBV5-8 and TRBJ2-3; D is perhaps TRBD1 (5 bases). The CDR3 has 14 residues. V was cut by 1 base and J by 4 bases, with 10 bases left in between. Looked up from germline, CDR1 is SGHTS and CDR2 is YDEGEE. The CDR3 DNA sequence: TGTGCCAGCAGCTTGTCAGGGATCGCAGATACGCAGTATTTT. Translating gives CASSLSGIADTQYF.

The chain recombines TRBV11-2 with TRBJ2-1, with D maybe TRBD2 (5 bases). CDR3 length: 19 amino acids. CDR1 is SGHAT and CDR2 is FQNNGV in the germline V gene. The V end was cut by 0 bases, the J end by 7 bases, with 25 bases between. The CDR3 loop is CASSLDRAAGRDVRNEQFF. CDR3 sequence (DNA): TGTGCCAGCAGCTTAGATCGGGCCGCGGGTAGGGATGTGCGGAATGAGCAGTTCTTC.

The chain joins TRBV29-1 to TRBJ2-7; no definite D call. The germline CDR1 and CDR2 sequences are SQVTM and ANQGSEA. The V end lost 0 bases, the J end lost 2 bases, and 8 bases lay between the germline ends. CDR3 size: 13 residues. The CDR3 nucleotides are TGCAGCGTTGAAGATCTTGACACCTACGAGCAGTACTTC. Translating it yields CSVEDLDTYEQYF.

V and J are TRBV7-6 and TRBJ1-1, with a possible D match to TRBD1 (5 bases). V was pared by 4 bases and J by 1 base, with 10 bases between. The germline CDR1 and CDR2 sequences are SGHVS and FNYEAQ. There are 14 residues in the CDR3. The CDR3 DNA sequence: TGTGCCAGCAGCTCCCGCACAGGGAACACTGAAGCTTTCTTT. This gives the protein CASSSRTGNTEAFF.

The CDR3 sequence: CASSPLQGPGNTIYF. The DNA of the CDR3 is TGTGCCAGCTCACCACTTCAGGGTCCCGGAAACACCATATATTTT. The rearrangement uses TRBV18 and TRBJ1-3; TRBD1 is a possible D gene (5 bases). Germline CDR1 and CDR2: KGHSH and LQKENI. The CDR3 spans 15 residues. Trimming shortened V by 1 base and J by 4 bases, and 11 bases separated the two germline ends.

Notes on this clone: No conserved phenylalanine or tryptophan ends this CDR3, so it is likely a read error. It is unclear where the CDR3 begins or ends on the DNA, so no DNA is shown, and the CDR3 is as TCRdb lists it. The chain couples TRBV25-1 to TRBJ1-2; TRBD1 is the table's D call, not checked against the DNA. Per the germline V gene, CDR1 is MGHDK and CDR2 is SYGVNS. The CDR3 spans 11 amino acids, including both terminal residues. This CDR3 reads CASSAGGMGTS.

V is TRBV28 and J is TRBJ1-5; 7 bases fit TRBD1. Trimming removed 4 bases from V and 3 bases from J; junction bases left unmatched: 18. Germline CDR1 reads MDHEN; CDR2 reads SYDVKM. CDR3 length: 19 amino acids. The CDR3 protein is CASSSLTGTVSIPNQPQHF. CDR3 in DNA: TGTGCCAGCAGTTCTTTAACCGGGACAGTGAGTATACCCAATCAGCCCCAGCATTTT.

This sequence joins TRBV7-9 and TRBJ2-1; 12 bases line up with TRBD2. Germline-derived CDR1 and CDR2 are SEHNR and FQNEAQ (reference sequence). The CDR3 covers 14 residues. V was clipped by 5 bases and J by 6 bases; unmatched bases: 2. The CDR3 DNA is TGTGCCAGCAGCCTGGGACTAGCGGGCAATGAGCAGTTCTTC. It yields the protein CASSLGLAGNEQFF.